This entry lists 9 T cell receptor beta chains sequenced from one sample in a study of HIV-infected patients and healthy controls (dated by TCRdb to the mid-2010s). Libraries were constructed by 5' RACE. Sequencing was carried out with an Illumina MiSeq. 500 to 600 ng RNA was reverse transcribed with SuperScript III using primers against the alpha and beta constant regions. Separate alpha and beta chain libraries were generated by chain-specific third strand synthesis with multiplexing indices. Using fastp trimming at Q25 and MiXCR clonotype assembly, TCRdb reanalyzed the public sequencing data and kept in-frame beta chains. Every entry covers one CDR3 protein and lists the most common genes and DNA from its rows. A total of 11,000 to 15,000 distinct CDR3 sequences appear in this sample, 9% to 10% of them only once. The ten largest make up less than 8% of the sample. Whole blood was used without fractionating the cells, so the repertoire represented all peripheral T cells without sorting.

Sequenced: blood. The source of these receptors is an adult in good health.

By share, this clonotype counts as medium-sized (0.01 to 0.1%). This chain uses TRBV16 with TRBJ1-5; D unclear. The V end lost 2 bases, the J end lost 0 bases, and 2 bases lay between the germline ends. CDR3 size: 13 residues. Germline values: CDR1 KGHSY, CDR2 FQNENV. The CDR3 DNA reads as TGTGCCAGCAGCCAAAATAGCAATCAGCCCCAGCATTTT. Translating it yields CASSQNSNQPQHF.

This clonotype has only a few counts. In nucleotides, the CDR3 is TGTGCCAGCAGTACAGGGGCAGAGACCCAGTACTTC. Encoded protein: CASSTGAETQYF. V is TRBV12-3 or TRBV12-4 and J is TRBJ2-5; 7 bases agree with TRBD1. J was trimmed by 4 bases and V by 5 bases; bases with no gene match: 1. The CDR3 spans 12 residues.

This clonotype was recorded many times. V and J are TRBV6-2 or TRBV6-3 and TRBJ2-1; TRBD2 matches at 8 bases. The junction had 5 bases not matched to a gene; V was cut back by 6 bases and J by 13 bases. Per the germline V gene, CDR1 is MNHEY and CDR2 is SVGEGT. The CDR3 covers 11 residues. The CDR3: CASSQRGPQFF. In DNA, the CDR3 is TGTGCCAGCAGCCAGCGGGGGCCCCAGTTCTTC.

This clonotype came up many times. The CDR3 sequence is CASSLAQGSGRTDTQYF. The CDR3 DNA sequence: TGTGCCAGCAGTTTAGCGCAAGGAAGCGGGCGCACAGATACGCAGTATTTT. This chain links TRBV12-3 or TRBV12-4 with TRBJ2-3; tentatively, D is TRBD2 (6 bases). Trimming removed 0 bases at V and 1 base at J, with 14 bases between. The CDR3 loop spans 17 amino acids.

This chain connects TRBV5-6 to TRBJ1-1; tentative D call: TRBD1 (6 bases). This CDR3 region has 12 residues. The ends were cut back, 4 bases at V and 8 bases at J, with 12 bases in the middle. Germline assignment: CDR1 SGHDT and CDR2 YYEEEE. The CDR3 sequence is CASSRGTIEAFF. The CDR3 DNA sequence: TGTGCCAGCAGCCGGGGGACAATCGAAGCTTTCTTT.

J is TRBJ1-5 and V is TRBV27, with TRBD1 identical over 7 bases. The ends lost 6 bases at V and 3 bases at J; junction bases unmatched: 8. This CDR3 has 15 residues. Germline CDR1 and CDR2: MNHEY and SMNVEV (reference sequence). This chain's CDR3 is CASRETDRDNQPQHF. The DNA for the CDR3 is TGTGCCAGCAGGGAAACCGACAGGGACAATCAGCCCCAGCATTTT.

This chain uses TRBV12-3 or TRBV12-4 with TRBJ2-7; 10 bases are a match to TRBD1. V trimming: 5 bases; J trimming: 4 bases; junction bases outside the gene matches: 5. CDR3 size: 14 residues. CDR3 in DNA: TGTGCCAGCAGTCGTGGGACAGGGGTTTACGAGCAGTACTTC. Protein: CASSRGTGVYEQYF.

Judged by abundance, this clonotype is medium-sized (0.01 to 0.1%). The CDR3 coding sequence is TGTGCCAGCAGCCAAACTGGAAACACCATATATTTT. It specifies CASSQTGNTIYF. The rearrangement joins TRBV12-3 or TRBV12-4 to TRBJ1-3; D is unresolved. V shed 6 bases and J shed 2 bases, with 5 bases lying between them. The length of the CDR3 is 12 residues.

There are many counts of this clonotype. V gene TRBV5-4 combines with J gene TRBJ2-3; D ambiguous. CDR1 is SGHNT and CDR2 is YYREEE in the germline V gene (reference sequence). Trimming shortened V by 2 bases and J by 0 bases, and 7 bases separated the two germline ends. The CDR3 has 14 residues. The DNA for the CDR3 is TGTGCCAGCAGCTTCCGAGATAGCACAGATACGCAGTATTTT. This encodes CASSFRDSTDTQYF.